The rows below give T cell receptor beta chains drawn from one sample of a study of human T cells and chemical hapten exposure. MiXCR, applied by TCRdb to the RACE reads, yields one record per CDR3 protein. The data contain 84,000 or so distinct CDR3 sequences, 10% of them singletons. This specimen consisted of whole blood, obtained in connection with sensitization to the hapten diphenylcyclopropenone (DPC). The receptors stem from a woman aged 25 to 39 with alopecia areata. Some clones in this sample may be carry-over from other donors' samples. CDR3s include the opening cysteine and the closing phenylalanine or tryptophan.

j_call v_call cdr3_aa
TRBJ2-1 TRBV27 CASSSSGRAVEQFF
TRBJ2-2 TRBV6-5 CASSYSGRSRTGELFF
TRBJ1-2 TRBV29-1 CSARRQAVSDDYGYTF
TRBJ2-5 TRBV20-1 CSARGAPKTQYF
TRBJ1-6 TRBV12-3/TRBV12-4 CASSLPGWYSPLHF
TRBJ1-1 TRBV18 CASSRARTGENTEAFF
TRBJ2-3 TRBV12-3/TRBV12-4 CTSTNQDRAALGPQYF
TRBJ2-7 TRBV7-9 CASSSDFGYEQYF
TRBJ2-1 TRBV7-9 CASSEEGSHNGQFF
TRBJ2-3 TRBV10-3 CAITLAGVPDTQYF
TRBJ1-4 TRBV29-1 CSAETGHNEKLFF
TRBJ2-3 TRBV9 CASSVGGEDTQYF
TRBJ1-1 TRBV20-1 CSARNPQGTGTEAFF
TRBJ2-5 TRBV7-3 CASSLSAGAQETQYF
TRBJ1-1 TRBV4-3 CASSQDLNPTIQTPNTEAFF
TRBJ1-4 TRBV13 CASSSRDRDNEKLFF
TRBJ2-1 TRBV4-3 CASSQEGLAGGNEQFF
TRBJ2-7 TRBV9 CASSVGQGNYEQYF
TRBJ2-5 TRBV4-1 CASSPRLVQETQYF
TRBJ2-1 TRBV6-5 CASSYAASGINEQFF
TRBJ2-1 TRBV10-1 CASSESSGGSYNEQFF
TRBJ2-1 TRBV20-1 CSAQGGAGKEQFF
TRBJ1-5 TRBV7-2 CASSLTGGSNQPQHF
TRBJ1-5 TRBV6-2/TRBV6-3 CASRRQGAASNQPQHF
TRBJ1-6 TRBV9 CASSAGGLDSPLHF
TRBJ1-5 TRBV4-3 CASSQDARTGNQPQHF
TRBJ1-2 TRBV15 CATSRVGTGSYGYTF
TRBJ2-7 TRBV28 CASSLRGNEQYF
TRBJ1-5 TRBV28 CASSWAQSNQPQHF
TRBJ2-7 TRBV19 CASSTLGQPYEQYF
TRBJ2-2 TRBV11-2 CASSPDGLTGELFF
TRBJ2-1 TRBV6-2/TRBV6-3 CASNPPSAGLTYNEQFF
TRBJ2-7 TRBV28 CASNSRAYEQYF
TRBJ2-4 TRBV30 CAWSQGVRDIQYF
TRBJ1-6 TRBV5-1 CASSLAQPRTGQNSPLHF
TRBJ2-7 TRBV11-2 CASSYGASGIHEQYF